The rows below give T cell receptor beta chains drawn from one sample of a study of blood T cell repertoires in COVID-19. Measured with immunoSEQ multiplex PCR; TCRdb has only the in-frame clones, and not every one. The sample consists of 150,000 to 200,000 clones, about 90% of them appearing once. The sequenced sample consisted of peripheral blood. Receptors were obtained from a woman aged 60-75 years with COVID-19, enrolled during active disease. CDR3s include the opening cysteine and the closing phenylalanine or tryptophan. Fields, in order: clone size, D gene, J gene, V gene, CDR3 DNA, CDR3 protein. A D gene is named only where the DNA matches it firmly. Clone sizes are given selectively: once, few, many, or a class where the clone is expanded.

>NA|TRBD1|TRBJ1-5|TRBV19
TGTGCCAGTAGTTGGACAGGGGGAGAACAGCCCCAGCATTTT
CASSWTGGEQPQHF
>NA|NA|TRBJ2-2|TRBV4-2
TGTGCCAGCAGCCAAGAGATAGCTATCACCGGGGAGCTGTTTTTT
CASSQEIAITGELFF
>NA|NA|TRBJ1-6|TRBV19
TGTGCCAGTAGTATAGCAGGGAACAATTCACCCCTCCACTTT
CASSIAGNNSPLHF
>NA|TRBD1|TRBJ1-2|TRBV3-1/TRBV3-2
TGTGCCAGCAGCCAAGGACAGGGGGAAGCCTATGGCTACACCTTC
CASSQGQGEAYGYTF
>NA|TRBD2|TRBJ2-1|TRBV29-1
TGCAGCGTTGAAGATCCAACTAGCGGGTTGTGGGCCAGCTCCTACAATGAGCAGTTCTTC
CSVEDPTSGLWASSYNEQFF
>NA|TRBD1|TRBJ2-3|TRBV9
TGTGCCAGCAGCGGACAACACCGGACAGGGGCAGATACGCAGTATTTT
CASSGQHRTGADTQYF
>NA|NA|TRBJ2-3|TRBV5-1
TGCGCCAGCAGCTTCGGGACTTACACAGATACGCAGTATTTT
CASSFGTYTDTQYF
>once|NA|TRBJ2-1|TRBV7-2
TGTGCCAGCAGCTTTTTTTACATGAATGAGCAGTTCTTC
CASSFFYMNEQFF
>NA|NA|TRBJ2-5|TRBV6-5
TGTGCCAGCAGTTACTCGCGTCTGGTGCAAGAGACCCAGTACTTC
CASSYSRLVQETQYF
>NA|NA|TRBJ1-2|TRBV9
TGTGCCAGCAGCGTGATAGTCTCAGGGTATGGCTACACCTTC
CASSVIVSGYGYTF
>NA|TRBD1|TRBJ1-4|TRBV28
TGTGCCAGCAGTTTAAGGACAGGGGGCGTCGTAAAACTGTTTTTT
CASSLRTGGVVKLFF
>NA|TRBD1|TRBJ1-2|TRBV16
TGTGCCAGCAGCCAATCGAGACGACAGGGAAAGGGGATTCTTTTC
CASSQSRRQGKGILF
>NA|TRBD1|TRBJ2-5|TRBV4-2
TGTGCCAGCAGCCAAGGGACAGGGGAAGGGGAGACCCAGTACTTC
CASSQGTGEGETQYF
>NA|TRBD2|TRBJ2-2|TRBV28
TGTGCCAGCAGTTCCTCTAGCGGGAGAAACACCGGGGAGCTGTTTTTT
CASSSSSGRNTGELFF
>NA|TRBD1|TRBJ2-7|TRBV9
TGTGCCAGCAGCCCCCGGACAGGGTTTGGCGAGCAGTACTTC
CASSPRTGFGEQYF
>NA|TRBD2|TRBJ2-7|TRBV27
TGTGCCAGCAGTTTAGCGCTAGCGGGAAACGGCGAGCAGTACTTC
CASSLALAGNGEQYF
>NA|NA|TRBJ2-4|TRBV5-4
TGTGCCAGCAGCTCCCCGACAGGTCAACTAGCCAAAAACATTCAGTACTTC
CASSSPTGQLAKNIQYF
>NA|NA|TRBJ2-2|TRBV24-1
TGTGCCACCAGTCGTACCGGGGAGCTGTTTTTT
CATSRTGELFF
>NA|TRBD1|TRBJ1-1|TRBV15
TGTGCCACCAGCAGCTTCCGGGACAGGGGCACTGAAGCTTTCTTT
CATSSFRDRGTEAFF
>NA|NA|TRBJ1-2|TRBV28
TGTGCCAGCAGCCAGACGGGGTCCCTAGGCTACACCTTC
CASSQTGSLGYTF
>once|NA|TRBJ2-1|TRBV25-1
TGTGCCAGCAGTGACTTACGGGACAACCCAGATCACAATGAGCAGTTCTTC
CASSDLRDNPDHNEQFF
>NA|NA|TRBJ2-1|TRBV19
TGTGCCAGTACCCCTGCAGGGGCGGGAGTCTACAATGAGCAGTTCTTC
CASTPAGAGVYNEQFF
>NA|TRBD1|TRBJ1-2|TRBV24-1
TGTGCCACCAGTGACCGACAGGGACGGGGCTACACCTTC
CATSDRQGRGYTF
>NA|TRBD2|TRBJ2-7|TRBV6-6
TGTGCCAGCGGAGGACTAGCGGGAGAGGAGCAGTACTTC
CASGGLAGEEQYF
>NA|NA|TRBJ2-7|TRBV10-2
TGCGCCAGCATCGGACAAGGAGAGCAGTACTTC
CASIGQGEQYF
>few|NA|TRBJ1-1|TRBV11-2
TGTGCCAGCAGCTCGGACATGAACACTGAAGCTTTCTTT
CASSSDMNTEAFF
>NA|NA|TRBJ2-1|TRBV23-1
TGCGCCAGCAGTCAATCGAAGGCTTCGACTAGTGGGTACAATGAGCAGTTCTTC
CASSQSKASTSGYNEQFF
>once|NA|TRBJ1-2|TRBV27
TGTGCCAGCAGTCGGGGGGACCATGGCTACACCTTC
CASSRGDHGYTF
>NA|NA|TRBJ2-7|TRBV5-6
TGTGCCAGCAGCTTCATGCGCCTCACCTACGAGCAGTACTTC
CASSFMRLTYEQYF
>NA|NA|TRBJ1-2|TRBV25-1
TGTGCCAGCAGTGTAAAAAAGGGAGGTGGCTACACCTTC
CASSVKKGGGYTF
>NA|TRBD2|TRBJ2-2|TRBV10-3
TGTGCCATCAGTGAGTCGGGACTAAACACCGGGGAGCTGTTTTTT
CAISESGLNTGELFF
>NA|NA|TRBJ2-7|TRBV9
TGTGCCAGCAGCGTAGGCGGCACTCCGTTCTACGAGCAGTACTTC
CASSVGGTPFYEQYF
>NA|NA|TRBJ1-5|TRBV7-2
TGTGCCAGCAGCTTAGTAGGGGTGGATCAGCCCCAGCATTTT
CASSLVGVDQPQHF
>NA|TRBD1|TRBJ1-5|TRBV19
TGTGCCAGTAGTCTGGGACAGGGAAGTCAGCCCCAGCATTTT
CASSLGQGSQPQHF
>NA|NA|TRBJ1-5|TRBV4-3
TGCGCCAGCAGCCCTACGGGTACTAGCAATCAGCCCCAGCATTTT
CASSPTGTSNQPQHF
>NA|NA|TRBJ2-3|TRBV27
TGTGCCAGCAGTTTAGGGGCAGCACCTATTCCAGATACGCAGTATTTT
CASSLGAAPIPDTQYF
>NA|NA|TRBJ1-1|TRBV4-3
TGCGCCAGCAGCCACGCGACAGGGAACACTGAAGCTTTCTTT
CASSHATGNTEAFF
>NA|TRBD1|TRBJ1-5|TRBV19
TGTGCCAGTAGTATAAGGACAGGCCATCAGCCCCAGCATTTT
CASSIRTGHQPQHF
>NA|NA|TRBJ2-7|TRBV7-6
TGTGCCAGCAGCTTCCCCGGGACTTCGTCCTACGAGCAGTACTTC
CASSFPGTSSYEQYF
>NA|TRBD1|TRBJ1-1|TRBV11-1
TGTGCCAGCAGCACAGACAGGGTGAACACTGAAGCTTTCTTT
CASSTDRVNTEAFF
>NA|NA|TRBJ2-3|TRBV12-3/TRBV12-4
TGTGCCAGCAACCATCGGGGGGATACGCAGTATTTT
CASNHRGDTQYF
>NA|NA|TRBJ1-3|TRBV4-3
TGCGCCAGCAGCCAAGAGACGCCAAATCAGGGTGCTGGAAACACCATATATTTT
CASSQETPNQGAGNTIYF
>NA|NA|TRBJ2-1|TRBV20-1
TGCAGTGCTAGTCAGACGGTAGGCCGGGGTGAGCAGTTCTTC
CSASQTVGRGEQFF
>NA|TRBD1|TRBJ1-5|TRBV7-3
TGTGCCAGCAGCTATTCTACCCCAGGGGGGTCCGATCAGCCCCAGCATTTT
CASSYSTPGGSDQPQHF
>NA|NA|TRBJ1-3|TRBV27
TGTGCCAGCAGTCGCGGGACTGGAAACACCATATATTTT
CASSRGTGNTIYF
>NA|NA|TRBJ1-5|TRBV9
TGTGCCAGCAGCGTCGGACAGAGCAATCAGCCCCAGCATTTT
CASSVGQSNQPQHF
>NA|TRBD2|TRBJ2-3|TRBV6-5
TGTGCCAGCATGCCGAGCGGGGAGAGCACAGATACGCAGTATTTT
CASMPSGESTDTQYF
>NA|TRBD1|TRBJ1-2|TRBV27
TGTGCCAGCAGGGACTCGACAGGGGCTGGCTACACCTTC
CASRDSTGAGYTF
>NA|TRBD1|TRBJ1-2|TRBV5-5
TGTGCCAGCAGCCTGGGGACAGGGCCAGGCTATGGCTACACCTTC
CASSLGTGPGYGYTF
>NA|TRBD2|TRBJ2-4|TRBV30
TGTGCCTGGAGGGGGACTAGCGGGAGTGGAAACATTCAGTACTTC
CAWRGTSGSGNIQYF
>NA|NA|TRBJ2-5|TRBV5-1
TGCGCCAGCAGCCCGGGGACTGTTCAAGAGACCCAGTACTTC
CASSPGTVQETQYF
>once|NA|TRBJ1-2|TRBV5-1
TGCGCCAGCAGCTCCTTAGGCAGGCCCACTAACTATGGCTACACCTTC
CASSSLGRPTNYGYTF
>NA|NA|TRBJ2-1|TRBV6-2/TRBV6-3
TGTGCCAGCAGCCCGGGACAATTAAACTACAATGAGCAGTTCTTC
CASSPGQLNYNEQFF